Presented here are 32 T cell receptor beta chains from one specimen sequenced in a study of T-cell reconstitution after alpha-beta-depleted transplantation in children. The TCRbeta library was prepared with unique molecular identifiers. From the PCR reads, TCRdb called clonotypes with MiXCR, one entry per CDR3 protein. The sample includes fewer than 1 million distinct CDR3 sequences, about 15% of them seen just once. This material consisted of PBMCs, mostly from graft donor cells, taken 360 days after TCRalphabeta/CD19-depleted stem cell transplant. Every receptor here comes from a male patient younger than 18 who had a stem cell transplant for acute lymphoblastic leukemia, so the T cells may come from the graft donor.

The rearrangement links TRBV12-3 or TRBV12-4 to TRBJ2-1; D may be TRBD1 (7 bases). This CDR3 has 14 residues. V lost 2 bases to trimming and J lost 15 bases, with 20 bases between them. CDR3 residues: CASSLLPGGGLPFF. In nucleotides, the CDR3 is TGTGCCAGCAGTTTATTGCCTGGAGGGGGCCTCCCGTTCTTC.

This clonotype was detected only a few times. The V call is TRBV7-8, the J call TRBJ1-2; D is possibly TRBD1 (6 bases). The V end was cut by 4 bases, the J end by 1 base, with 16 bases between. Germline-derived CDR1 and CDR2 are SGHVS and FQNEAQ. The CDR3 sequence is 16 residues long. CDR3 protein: CASSSQSGGLNYGYTF. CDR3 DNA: TGTGCCAGCAGCTCCCAGTCGGGGGGCCTTAACTATGGCTACACCTTC.

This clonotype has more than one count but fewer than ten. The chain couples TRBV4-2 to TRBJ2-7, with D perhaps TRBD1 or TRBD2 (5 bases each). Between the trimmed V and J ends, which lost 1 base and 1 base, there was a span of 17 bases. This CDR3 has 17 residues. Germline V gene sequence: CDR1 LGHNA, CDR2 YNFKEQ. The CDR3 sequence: CASSQARLGERSYEQYF. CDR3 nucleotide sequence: TGTGCCAGCAGCCAAGCAAGGTTGGGGGAGAGATCCTACGAGCAGTACTTC.

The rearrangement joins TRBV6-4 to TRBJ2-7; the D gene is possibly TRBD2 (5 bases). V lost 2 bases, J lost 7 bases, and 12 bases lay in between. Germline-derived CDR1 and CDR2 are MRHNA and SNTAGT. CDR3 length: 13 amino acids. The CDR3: CASSDEGRCEQYF. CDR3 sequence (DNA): TGTGCCAGCAGTGACGAGGGCAGATGTGAGCAGTACTTC.

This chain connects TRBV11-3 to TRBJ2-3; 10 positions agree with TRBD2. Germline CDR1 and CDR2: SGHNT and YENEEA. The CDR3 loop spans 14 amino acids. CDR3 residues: CAGGLAGGTDTQYF. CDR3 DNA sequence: TGTGCGGGGGGGCTAGCGGGAGGCACAGATACGCAGTATTTT.

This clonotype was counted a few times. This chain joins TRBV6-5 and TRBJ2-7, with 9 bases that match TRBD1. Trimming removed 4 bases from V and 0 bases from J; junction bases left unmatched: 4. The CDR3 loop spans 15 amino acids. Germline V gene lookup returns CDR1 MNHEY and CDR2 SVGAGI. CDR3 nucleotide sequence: TGTGCCAGCAGTTCCTACAGGGGGCTCTCCTACGAGCAGTACTTC. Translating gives CASSSYRGLSYEQYF.

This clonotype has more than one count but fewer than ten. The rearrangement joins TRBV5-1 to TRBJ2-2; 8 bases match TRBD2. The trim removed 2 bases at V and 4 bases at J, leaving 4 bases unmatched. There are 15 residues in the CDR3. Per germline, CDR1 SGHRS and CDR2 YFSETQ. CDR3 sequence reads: CASSFSGAPTGELFF. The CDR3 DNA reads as TGCGCCAGCAGCTTTAGCGGGGCCCCCACCGGGGAGCTGTTTTTT.

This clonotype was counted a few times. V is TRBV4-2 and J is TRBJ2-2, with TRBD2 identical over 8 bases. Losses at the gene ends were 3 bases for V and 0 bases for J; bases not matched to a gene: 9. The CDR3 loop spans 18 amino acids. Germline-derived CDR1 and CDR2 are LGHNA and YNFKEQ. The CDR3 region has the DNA TGTGCCAGCAGCCATCCCCCTAGCGGGCCCTCGAACACCGGGGAGCTGTTTTTT. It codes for CASSHPPSGPSNTGELFF.

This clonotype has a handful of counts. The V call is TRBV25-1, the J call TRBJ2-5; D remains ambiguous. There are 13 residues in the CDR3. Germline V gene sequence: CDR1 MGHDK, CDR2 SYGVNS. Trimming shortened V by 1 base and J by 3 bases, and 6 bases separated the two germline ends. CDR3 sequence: CASSEWNKETQYF. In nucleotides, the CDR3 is TGTGCCAGCAGTGAATGGAACAAAGAGACCCAGTACTTC. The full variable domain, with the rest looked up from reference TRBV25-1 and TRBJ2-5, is EADIYQTPRYLVIGTGKKITLECSQTMGHDKMYWYQQDPGMELHLIHYSYGVNSTEKGDLSSESTVSRIRTEHFPLTLESARPSHTSQYLCASSEWNKETQYFGPGTRLLVL.

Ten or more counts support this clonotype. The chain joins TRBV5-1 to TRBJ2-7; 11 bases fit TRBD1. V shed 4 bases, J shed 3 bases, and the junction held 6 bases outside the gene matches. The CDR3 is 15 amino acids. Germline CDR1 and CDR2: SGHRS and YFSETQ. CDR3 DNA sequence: TGCGCCAGCAGCGAGGGACAGGGGGGTGGCTACGAGCAGTACTTC. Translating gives CASSEGQGGGYEQYF.

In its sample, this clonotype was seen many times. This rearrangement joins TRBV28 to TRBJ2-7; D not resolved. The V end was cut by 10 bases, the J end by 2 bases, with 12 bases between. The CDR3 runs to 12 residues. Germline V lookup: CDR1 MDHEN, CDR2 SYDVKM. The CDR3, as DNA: TGTGCCACCATTGGGCCCCCCTACGAGCAGTACTTC. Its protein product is CATIGPPYEQYF.

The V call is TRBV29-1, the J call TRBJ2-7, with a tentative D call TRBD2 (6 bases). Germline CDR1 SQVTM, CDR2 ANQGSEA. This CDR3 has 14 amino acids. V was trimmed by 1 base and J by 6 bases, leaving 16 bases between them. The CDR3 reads CSVEGPPSAGEQYF. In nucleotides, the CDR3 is TGCAGCGTTGAAGGCCCCCCTAGCGCAGGCGAGCAGTACTTC.

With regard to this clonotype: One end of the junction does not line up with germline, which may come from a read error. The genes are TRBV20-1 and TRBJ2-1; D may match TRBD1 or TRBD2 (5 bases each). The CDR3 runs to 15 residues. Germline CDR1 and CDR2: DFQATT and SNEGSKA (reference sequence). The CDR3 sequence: CCARSHGKGANEQFF. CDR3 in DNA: TGCTGTGCTAGATCCCACGGGAAAGGGGCAAATGAGCAGTTCTTC.

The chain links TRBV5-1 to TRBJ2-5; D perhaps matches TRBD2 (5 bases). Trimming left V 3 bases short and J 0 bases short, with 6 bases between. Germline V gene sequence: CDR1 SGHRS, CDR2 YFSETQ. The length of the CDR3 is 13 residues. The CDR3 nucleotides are TGCGCCAGCAGCTCGAGGGACCAAGAGACCCAGTACTTC. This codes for CASSSRDQETQYF.

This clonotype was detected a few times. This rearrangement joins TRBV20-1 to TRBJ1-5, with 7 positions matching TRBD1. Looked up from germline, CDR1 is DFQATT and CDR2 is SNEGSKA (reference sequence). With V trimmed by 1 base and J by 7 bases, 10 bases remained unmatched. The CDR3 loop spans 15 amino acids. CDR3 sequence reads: CSARAGTPTGQPQHF. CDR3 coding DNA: TGCAGTGCTAGAGCCGGGACACCGACAGGGCAGCCCCAGCATTTT.

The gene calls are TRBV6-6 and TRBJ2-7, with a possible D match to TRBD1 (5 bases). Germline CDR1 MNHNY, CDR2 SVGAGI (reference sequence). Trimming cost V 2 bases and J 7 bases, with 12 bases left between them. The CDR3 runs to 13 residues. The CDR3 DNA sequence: TGTGCCAGCAGTTACGTAGGGGTTAGGGAGCAGTACTTC. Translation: CASSYVGVREQYF.

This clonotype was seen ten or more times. This CDR3 is CASSLVVSSGLTDTQYF. The CDR3 DNA is TGTGCCAGCAGCTTGGTGGTGAGCTCGGGCCTCACAGATACGCAGTATTTT. This chain uses TRBV5-5 with TRBJ2-3; no reliable D call. The germline V gene has CDR1 SGHKS and CDR2 YYEKEE (reference sequence). CDR3 length: 17 residues. Trimming pared 0 bases from V and 2 bases from J, leaving 16 bases between.

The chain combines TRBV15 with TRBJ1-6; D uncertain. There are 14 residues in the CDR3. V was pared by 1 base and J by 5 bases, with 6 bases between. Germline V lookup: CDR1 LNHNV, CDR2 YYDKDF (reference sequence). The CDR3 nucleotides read TGTGCCACCAGCAGAGGCGGGAATAATTCACCCCTCCACTTT. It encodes CATSRGGNNSPLHF. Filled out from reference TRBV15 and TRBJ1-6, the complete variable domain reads DAMVIQNPRYQVTQFGKPVTLSCSQTLNHNVMYWYQQKSSQAPKLLFHYYDKDFNNEADTPDNFQSRRPNTSFCFLDIRSPGLGDTAMYLCATSRGGNNSPLHFGNGTRLTVT.

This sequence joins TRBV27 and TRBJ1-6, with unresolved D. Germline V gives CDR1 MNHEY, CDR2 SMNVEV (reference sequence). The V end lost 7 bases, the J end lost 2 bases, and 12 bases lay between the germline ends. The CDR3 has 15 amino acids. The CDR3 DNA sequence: TGTGCCAGCACCACGAGCCCCACCTATAATTCACCCCTCCACTTT. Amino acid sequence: CASTTSPTYNSPLHF.

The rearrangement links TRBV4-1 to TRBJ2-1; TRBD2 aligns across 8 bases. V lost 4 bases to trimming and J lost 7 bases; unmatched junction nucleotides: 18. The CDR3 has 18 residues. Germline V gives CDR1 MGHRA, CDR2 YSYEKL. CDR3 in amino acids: CASSPYGDIAGIANEQFF. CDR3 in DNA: TGCGCCAGCAGCCCTTACGGGGATATAGCGGGAATCGCGAATGAGCAGTTCTTC.

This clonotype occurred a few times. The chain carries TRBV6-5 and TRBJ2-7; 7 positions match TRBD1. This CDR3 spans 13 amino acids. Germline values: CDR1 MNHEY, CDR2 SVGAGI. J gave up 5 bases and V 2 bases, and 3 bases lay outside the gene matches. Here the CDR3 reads CASSYPGQNEQYF. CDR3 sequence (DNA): TGTGCCAGCAGTTACCCGGGACAGAACGAGCAGTACTTC.

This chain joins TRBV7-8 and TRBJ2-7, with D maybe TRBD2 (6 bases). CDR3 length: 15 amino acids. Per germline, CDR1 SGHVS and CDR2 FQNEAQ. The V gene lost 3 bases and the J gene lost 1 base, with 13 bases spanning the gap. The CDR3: CASSLRDWVSYEQYF. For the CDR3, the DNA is TGTGCCAGCAGCTTGCGGGACTGGGTATCCTACGAGCAGTACTTC.

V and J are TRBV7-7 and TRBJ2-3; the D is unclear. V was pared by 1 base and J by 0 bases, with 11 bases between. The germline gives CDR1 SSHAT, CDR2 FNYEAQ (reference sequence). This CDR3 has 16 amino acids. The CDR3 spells CASSLGGGFSTDTQYF. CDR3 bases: TGTGCCAGCAGCTTAGGAGGCGGTTTTAGCACAGATACGCAGTATTTT.

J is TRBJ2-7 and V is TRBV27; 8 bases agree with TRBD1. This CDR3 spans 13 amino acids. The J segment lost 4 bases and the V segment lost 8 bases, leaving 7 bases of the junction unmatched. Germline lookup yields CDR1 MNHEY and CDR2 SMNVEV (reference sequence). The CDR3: CASHGQGLYEQYF. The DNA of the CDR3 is TGTGCCAGCCATGGACAGGGACTTTACGAGCAGTACTTC.

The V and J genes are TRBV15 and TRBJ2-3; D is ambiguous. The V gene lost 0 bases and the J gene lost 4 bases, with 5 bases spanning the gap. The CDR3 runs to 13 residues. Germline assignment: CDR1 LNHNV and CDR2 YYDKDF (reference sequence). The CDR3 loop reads CATSRDPADTQYF. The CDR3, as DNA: TGTGCCACCAGCAGAGATCCCGCAGATACGCAGTATTTT.

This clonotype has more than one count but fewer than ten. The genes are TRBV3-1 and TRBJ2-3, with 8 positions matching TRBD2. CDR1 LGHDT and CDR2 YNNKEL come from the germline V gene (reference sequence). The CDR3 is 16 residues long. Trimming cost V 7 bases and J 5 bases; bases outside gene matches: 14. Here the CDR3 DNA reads TGTGCCAGCACAGATCCTCCGGGACTAGGGGGAGATACGCAGTATTTT. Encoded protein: CASTDPPGLGGDTQYF.

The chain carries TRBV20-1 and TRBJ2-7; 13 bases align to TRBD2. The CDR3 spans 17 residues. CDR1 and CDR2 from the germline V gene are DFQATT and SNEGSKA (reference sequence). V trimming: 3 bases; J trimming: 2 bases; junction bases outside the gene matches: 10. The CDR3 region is CSARDFGTSGTTYEQYF. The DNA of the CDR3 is TGCAGTGCTAGGGATTTCGGGACTAGCGGGACCACCTACGAGCAGTACTTC.

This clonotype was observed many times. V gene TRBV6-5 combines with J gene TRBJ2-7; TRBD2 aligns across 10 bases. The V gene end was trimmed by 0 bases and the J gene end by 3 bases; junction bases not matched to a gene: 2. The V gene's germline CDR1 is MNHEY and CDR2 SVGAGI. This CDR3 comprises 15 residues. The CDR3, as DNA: TGTGCCAGCAGTTACTCTAGCGGGAGGATCTACGAGCAGTACTTC. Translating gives CASSYSSGRIYEQYF.

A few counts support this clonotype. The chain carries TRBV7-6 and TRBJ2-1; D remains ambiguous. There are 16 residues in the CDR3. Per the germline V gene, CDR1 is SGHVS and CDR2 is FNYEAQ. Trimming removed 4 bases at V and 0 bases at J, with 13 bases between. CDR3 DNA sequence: TGTGCCAGCAGCTCGTTGCAGAGCCCCTCCTACAATGAGCAGTTCTTC. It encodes CASSSLQSPSYNEQFF.

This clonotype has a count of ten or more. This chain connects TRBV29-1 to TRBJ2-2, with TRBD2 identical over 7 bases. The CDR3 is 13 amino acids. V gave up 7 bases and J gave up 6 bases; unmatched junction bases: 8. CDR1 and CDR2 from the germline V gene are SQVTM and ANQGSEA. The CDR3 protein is CSDGLVFAGELFF. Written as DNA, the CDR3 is TGCAGCGACGGACTAGTCTTCGCCGGGGAGCTGTTTTTT.

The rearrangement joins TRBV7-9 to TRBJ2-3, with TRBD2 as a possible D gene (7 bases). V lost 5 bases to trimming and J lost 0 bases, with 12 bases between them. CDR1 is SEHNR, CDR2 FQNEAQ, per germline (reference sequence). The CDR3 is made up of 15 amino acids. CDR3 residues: CASSRGGLSTDTQYF. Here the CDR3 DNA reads TGTGCCAGCAGCAGGGGGGGCCTTAGCACAGATACGCAGTATTTT.

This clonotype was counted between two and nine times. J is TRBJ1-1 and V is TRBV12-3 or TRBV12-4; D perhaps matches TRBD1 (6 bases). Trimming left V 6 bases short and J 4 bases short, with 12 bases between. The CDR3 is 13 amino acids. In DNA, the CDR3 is TGTGCCAGCAGCGCAGGGGAGAGCACTGAAGCTTTCTTT. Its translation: CASSAGESTEAFF.